Shown below are 9 T cell receptor beta chains from a single sample sequenced in a study of blood T cell repertoires in COVID-19 (dated by TCRdb to 2020 to 2021). Libraries were built with the immunoSEQ multiplex PCR assay. This immuneACCESS table, as held by TCRdb, lists in-frame sequences with V and J called but not all clones. Of the missing ones, under half trace to an unresolved V gene in checked studies; the others have no known cause. This sample has about 150,000 clones in its table, and 87% of those were observed once. Clones ranked in the top ten supply over 0.85% of the sample. The specimen was peripheral blood. These receptors were taken from a woman between 50 and 59 years old with acute or convalescent COVID-19.

The J gene is TRBJ2-7, the V gene TRBV6-2 or TRBV6-3, with D hard to call. Looked up from germline, CDR1 is MNHEY and CDR2 is SVGEGT. The CDR3 is 13 residues long. The V gene lost 0 bases and the J gene lost 8 bases, with 11 bases spanning the gap. The CDR3: CASSYSGPRKQYF. In DNA form, the CDR3 reads TGTGCCAGCAGTTACTCGGGCCCCCGTAAGCAGTACTTC.

CDR3 sequence reads: CAWSQAGVDTQYF. CDR3 coding DNA: TGTGCCTGGAGTCAAGCGGGAGTGGATACGCAGTATTTT. This sequence joins TRBV30 and TRBJ2-3, with 8 bases lining up with TRBD2. Looked up from germline, CDR1 is GTSNPN and CDR2 is SVGIG (reference sequence). V shed 2 bases, J shed 6 bases, and the junction held 4 bases outside the gene matches. The length of the CDR3 is 13 residues.

This clone was detected once. The V and J genes are TRBV21-1 and TRBJ2-2; whether TRBD2, the table's D call, matches the DNA was not checked. TRBV21-1 is termed a pseudogene. This CDR3 contains 16 residues. For the CDR3, the DNA is TGTGCCAGCAGCAAAGGTGAACGGGAGAACACCGGGGAGCTGTTTTTT. It encodes CASSKGERENTGELFF.

This chain uses TRBV29-1 with TRBJ2-3; TRBD2 is a possible D gene (5 bases). V lost 8 bases to trimming and J lost 2 bases, with 14 bases between them. Per germline, CDR1 SQVTM and CDR2 ANQGSEA. CDR3 length: 13 residues. In nucleotides, the CDR3 is TGCAGCCCCCTGGGGAGCCTCACAGATACGCAGTATTTT. Protein: CSPLGSLTDTQYF.

The chain recombines TRBV19 with TRBJ2-7; a weak D match, TRBD2 (6 bases). The V and J ends lost 5 bases and 2 bases respectively, with 16 bases between them. Germline V gene lookup returns CDR1 LNHDA and CDR2 SQIVND (reference sequence). The CDR3 is 15 amino acids. In DNA form, the CDR3 reads TGTGCCAGTAGTGCGACGGGAGTAGGGGCCTACGAGCAGTACTTC. Its protein product is CASSATGVGAYEQYF.

The V call is TRBV5-6, the J call TRBJ1-6; D uncertain. CDR1 is SGHDT, CDR2 YYEEEE, per germline. V shed 4 bases and J shed 4 bases, with 18 bases lying between them. The CDR3 extends over 17 amino acids. The CDR3 reads CASSHIMGGVYNSPLHF. In DNA form, the CDR3 reads TGTGCCAGCAGCCACATAATGGGCGGGGTTTATAATTCACCCCTCCACTTT.

The chain uses TRBV3-1 (or the pseudogene TRBV3-2) and TRBJ2-5, with 9 nucleotides matching TRBD2. The V gene's germline CDR1 is LGHDT and CDR2 YNNKEL (reference sequence). With V trimmed by 2 bases and J by 7 bases, 14 bases remained unmatched. CDR3 size: 17 residues. CDR3 sequence: CASSQMAVGGGAGTQYF. CDR3 coding DNA: TGTGCCAGCAGCCAAATGGCGGTAGGCGGGGGGGCCGGGACCCAGTACTTC.

The rearrangement links TRBV5-1 to TRBJ2-3; tentatively, D is TRBD2 (5 bases). The germline V gene has CDR1 SGHRS and CDR2 YFSETQ. Trimming cost V 0 bases and J 0 bases, with 5 bases left between them. The CDR3 is made up of 14 amino acids. CDR3 loop: CASSLGTSTDTQYF. The CDR3 DNA reads TGCGCCAGCAGCTTGGGGACTAGCACAGATACGCAGTATTTT.

The chain carries TRBV6-1 and TRBJ2-3; the D gene is possibly TRBD1 (5 bases). CDR3 length equals 15 residues. The V end lost 3 bases, the J end lost 1 base, and 11 bases lay between the germline ends. CDR1 is MNHNS, CDR2 SASEGT, per germline. DNA for the CDR3: TGTGCCAGCAGTGATTTAGGCAGGGGCACAGATACGCAGTATTTT. Residues: CASSDLGRGTDTQYF.